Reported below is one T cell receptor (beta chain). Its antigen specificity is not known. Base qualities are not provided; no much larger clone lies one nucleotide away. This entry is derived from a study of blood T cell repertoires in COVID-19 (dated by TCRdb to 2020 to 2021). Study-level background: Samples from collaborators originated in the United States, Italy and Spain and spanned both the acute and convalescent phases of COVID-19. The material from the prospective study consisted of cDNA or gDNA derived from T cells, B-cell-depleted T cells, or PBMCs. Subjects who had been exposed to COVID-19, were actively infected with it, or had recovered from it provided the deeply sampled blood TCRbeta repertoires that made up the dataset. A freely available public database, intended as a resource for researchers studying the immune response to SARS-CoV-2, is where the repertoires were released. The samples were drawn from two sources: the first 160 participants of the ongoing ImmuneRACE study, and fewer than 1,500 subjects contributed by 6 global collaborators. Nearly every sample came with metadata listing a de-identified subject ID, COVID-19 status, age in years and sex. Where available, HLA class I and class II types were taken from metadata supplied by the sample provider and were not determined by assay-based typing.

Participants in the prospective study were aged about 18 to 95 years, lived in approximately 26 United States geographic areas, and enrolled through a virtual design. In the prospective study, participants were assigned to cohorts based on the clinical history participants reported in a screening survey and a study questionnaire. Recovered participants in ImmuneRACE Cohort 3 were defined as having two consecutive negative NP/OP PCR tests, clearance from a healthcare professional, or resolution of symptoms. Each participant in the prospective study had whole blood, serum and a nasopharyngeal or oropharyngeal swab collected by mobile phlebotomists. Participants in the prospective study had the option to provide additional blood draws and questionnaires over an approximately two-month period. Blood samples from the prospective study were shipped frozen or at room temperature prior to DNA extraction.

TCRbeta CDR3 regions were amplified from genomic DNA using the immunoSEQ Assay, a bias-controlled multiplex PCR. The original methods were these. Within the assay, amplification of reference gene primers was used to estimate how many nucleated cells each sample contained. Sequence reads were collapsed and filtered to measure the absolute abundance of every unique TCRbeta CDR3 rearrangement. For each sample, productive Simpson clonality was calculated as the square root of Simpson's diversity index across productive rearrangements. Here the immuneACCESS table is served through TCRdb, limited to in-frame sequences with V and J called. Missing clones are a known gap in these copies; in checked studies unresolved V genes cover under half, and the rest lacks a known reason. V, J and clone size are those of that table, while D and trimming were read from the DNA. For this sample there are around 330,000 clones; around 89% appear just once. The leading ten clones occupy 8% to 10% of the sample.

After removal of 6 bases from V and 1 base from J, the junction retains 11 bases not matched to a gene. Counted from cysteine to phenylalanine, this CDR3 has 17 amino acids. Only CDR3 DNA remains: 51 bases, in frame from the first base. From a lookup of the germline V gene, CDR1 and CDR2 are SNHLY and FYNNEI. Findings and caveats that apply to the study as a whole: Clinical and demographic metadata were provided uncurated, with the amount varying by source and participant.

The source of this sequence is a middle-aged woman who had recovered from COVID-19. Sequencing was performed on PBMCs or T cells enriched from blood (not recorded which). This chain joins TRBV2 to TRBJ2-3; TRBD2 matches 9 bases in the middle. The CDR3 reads CASRSQGLAGRTDTQYF. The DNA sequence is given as TGTGCCAGCAGGTCTCAGGGGCTAGCGGGACGCACAGATACGCAGTATTTT. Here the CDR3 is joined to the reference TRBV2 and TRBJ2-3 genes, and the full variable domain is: EPEVTQTPSHQVTQMGQEVILRCVPISNHLYFYWYRQILGQKVEFLVSFYNNEISEKSEIFDDQFSVERPDGSNFTLKIRSTKLEDSAMYFCASRSQGLAGRTDTQYFGPGTRLTVL.